This is a list of T cell receptor beta chains from one sample in a study of cytomegalovirus exposure and HLA in healthy donors. Assay used: immunoSEQ multiplex PCR; TCRdb lists only in-frame clones, some missing. The sample contains some 150,000 clones, 64% of which appear only once. Source material: PBMCs. The receptors were gathered from a young woman in good health and CMV-seropositive. The CDR3 runs from the conserved cysteine through the conserved F or W. The D gene is left open where the match is weak. Not every row has a clone size; where given, it reads once, few, many or a size class.

- | - | TRBJ2-5 | TRBV6-5 | CASRESGETQYF | TGTGCCAGCAGGGAAAGCGGGGAGACCCAGTACTTC
TRBD2 | few | TRBJ2-7 | TRBV9 | CASSGPGGTYEQYF | TGTGCCAGCAGCGGACCCGGGGGGACCTACGAGCAGTACTTC
TRBD2 | few | TRBJ2-7 | TRBV5-1 | CASSLVTSGKVDEQYF | TGCGCCAGCAGCTTGGTAACTAGCGGGAAAGTAGACGAGCAGTACTTC
TRBD1 | - | TRBJ1-2 | TRBV19 | CASSINRDRAGGYTF | TGTGCCAGTAGTATCAACCGGGACAGGGCCGGCGGCTACACCTTC
TRBD2 | once | TRBJ2-7 | TRBV11-2 | CASSSHVWLAGGYQYF | TGTGCCAGCAGCTCTCACGTTTGGCTAGCGGGAGGCTATCAGTACTTC
TRBD1 | - | TRBJ1-4 | TRBV2 | CASRFDAGGVEKLFF | TGTGCCAGCCGGTTTGATGCAGGGGGCGTTGAAAAACTGTTTTTT
- | - | TRBJ1-3 | TRBV29-1 | CSVTQLSGNTIYF | TGCAGCGTGACTCAACTCTCTGGAAACACCATATATTTT
TRBD1 | many | TRBJ1-1 | TRBV19 | CASRKPPGQGNTEAFF | TGTGCCAGTAGAAAGCCCCCGGGACAGGGGAACACTGAAGCTTTCTTT
- | - | TRBJ1-2 | TRBV29-1 | CSVRGGGNNYGYTF | TGCAGCGTTAGGGGCGGAGGGAATAACTATGGCTACACCTTC
- | - | TRBJ1-3 | TRBV7-8 | CASSLDRSLSGNTIYF | TGTGCCAGCAGCTTAGATCGGTCCCTCTCTGGAAACACCATATATTTT
- | - | TRBJ1-2 | TRBV28 | CASSSPTGPYGYTF | TGTGCCAGCAGTTCACCGACAGGCCCCTATGGCTACACCTTC
TRBD1 | - | TRBJ2-5 | TRBV2 | CASSEGQGAETQYF | TGTGCCAGCAGTGAAGGACAGGGGGCGGAGACCCAGTACTTC
TRBD1 | - | TRBJ1-4 | TRBV6-5 | CASSYSGQGFEKLFF | TGTGCCAGCAGTTACTCTGGACAGGGGTTTGAAAAACTGTTTTTT
TRBD1 | few | TRBJ1-4 | TRBV9 | CASSPGQAFNEKLFF | TGTGCCAGCAGCCCCGGACAGGCGTTTAATGAAAAACTGTTTTTT
- | once | TRBJ2-3 | TRBV30 | CAWRKQGATDTQYF | TGTGCCTGGAGGAAACAGGGAGCCACAGATACGCAGTATTTT
- | - | TRBJ2-3 | TRBV6-1 | CASRASLTDTQYF | TGTGCCAGCAGAGCTAGTCTCACAGATACGCAGTATTTT
- | - | TRBJ2-5 | TRBV20-1 | CSARFLTQYF | TGCAGTGCTAGGTTCTTAACCCAGTACTTC
TRBD2 | few | TRBJ2-7 | TRBV6-1 | CASDTGLAAYEQYF | TGTGCCAGCGATACGGGACTAGCGGCTTACGAGCAGTACTTC